A single sample gave rise to the 16 T cell receptor beta chains below, sequenced in a study of shared clonotypes between healthy human individuals. Sequencing was performed with immunoSEQ multiplex PCR; in TCRdb, only in-frame clones are kept and a portion is missing. The top ten hold approximately 0.44% of the sample, which has roughly 1,500,000 clones, 95% to 99% seen once. The sample consisted of naive CD4+ T cells sorted from blood. Subset: CD45RA+ positively selected. The receptors here all came from a man aged 30 to 45 in good health.

The V and J genes are TRBV4-3 and TRBJ1-5, with D possibly matching TRBD1 (6 bases). Between the trimmed V and J ends, which lost 4 bases and 6 bases, there was a span of 10 bases. Per germline, CDR1 LGHNA and CDR2 YSLEER. The CDR3 covers 13 residues. This CDR3 is CASSRQAGQPQHF. In DNA form, the CDR3 reads TGCGCCAGCAGCCGACAGGCTGGTCAGCCCCAGCATTTT.

V usage is TRBV28 and J usage is TRBJ1-1, with D uncertain. This CDR3 is built from 11 residues. Germline values: CDR1 MDHEN, CDR2 SYDVKM. The V end was cut by 10 bases, the J end by 3 bases, with 9 bases between. In DNA form, the CDR3 reads TGTGCCACCCACCGGGACACTGAAGCTTTCTTT. Encoded protein: CATHRDTEAFF. The full variable domain, in which reference TRBV28 and TRBJ1-1 provide the parts outside the CDR3, is DVKVTQSSRYLVKRTGEKVFLECVQDMDHENMFWYRQDPGLGLRLIYFSYDVKMKEKGDIPEGYSVSREKKERFSLILESASTNQTSMYLCATHRDTEAFFGQGTRLTVV.

With regard to this clone: This same CDR3 is encoded by further DNA sequences in the sample. The V gene is TRBV2, the J gene TRBJ1-1, with TRBD1 matching over 7 bases. V shed 6 bases and J 2 bases; nucleotides not matched to a gene: 3. CDR3 length: 13 amino acids. Germline V gene data show CDR1 as SNHLY and CDR2 as FYNNEI. CDR3 in DNA: TGTGCCAGCAGGAGGGGGCTCAACACTGAAGCTTTCTTT. Translated: CASRRGLNTEAFF.

The chain combines TRBV7-9 with TRBJ2-1; tentative D call: TRBD2 (7 bases). CDR1 is SEHNR and CDR2 is FQNEAQ in the germline V gene (reference sequence). This CDR3 contains 17 residues. V lost 3 bases and J 6 bases, leaving 21 bases between the germline ends. The CDR3 loop reads CASSLGALAGERNEQFF. The CDR3 DNA sequence: TGTGCCAGCAGCTTGGGGGCCCTCGCGGGAGAGCGCAATGAGCAGTTCTTC.

Only one count was recorded for this clone. The chain links TRBV30 to TRBJ2-5, with TRBD1 matching over 9 bases. The V and J ends lost 5 bases and 11 bases, in that order; junction bases with no gene match: 12. There are 13 residues in the CDR3. Germline V CDR1 and CDR2: GTSNPN, SVGIG (reference sequence). CDR3 sequence: CAWGPPGTGTQYF. DNA for the CDR3: TGTGCCTGGGGGCCACCCGGGACAGGGACGCAGTACTTC.

The V gene is TRBV9, the J gene TRBJ2-7; TRBD1 aligns across 9 bases. Per germline, CDR1 SGDLS and CDR2 YYNGEE. The CDR3 is made up of 15 amino acids. Losses at the gene ends were 1 base for V and 2 bases for J; bases not matched to a gene: 4. In DNA form, the CDR3 reads TGTGCCAGCAGCGTACAGGGACAGGGCACCTACGAGCAGTACTTC. This sequence encodes CASSVQGQGTYEQYF.

This clone was seen once. This chain uses TRBV4-3 with TRBJ2-7; D remains ambiguous. This CDR3 region has 14 residues. Germline values: CDR1 LGHNA, CDR2 YSLEER. The V and J ends lost 0 bases and 0 bases respectively, with 6 bases between them. The CDR3 DNA is TGCGCCAGCAGCCAAGAAAGACTCTCCTACGAGCAGTACTTC. Translation gives CASSQERLSYEQYF.

This clone was picked up one time. The chain couples TRBV5-6 to TRBJ2-1; D possibly uses TRBD1 or TRBD2 (5 bases each). The germline gives CDR1 SGHDT, CDR2 YYEEEE. V lost 5 bases, J lost 8 bases, and 20 bases lay in between. The CDR3 runs to 15 residues. Written as DNA, the CDR3 is TGTGCCAGCAGATCCGGGACCCTCCTCCAGGATGAGCAGTTCTTC. The encoded protein is CASRSGTLLQDEQFF. Supplemented by reference TRBV5-6 and TRBJ2-1, the full variable domain reads DAGVTQSPTHLIKTRGQQVTLRCSPKSGHDTVSWYQQALGQGPQFIFQYYEEEERQRGNFPDRFSGHQFPNYSSELNVNALLLGDSALYLCASRSGTLLQDEQFFGPGTRLTVL.

J is TRBJ1-5 and V is TRBV5-1; weak D call: TRBD1 (6 bases). V lost 4 bases, J lost 6 bases, and 14 bases lay in between. In germline, CDR1 is SGHRS, CDR2 YFSETQ. The CDR3 has 14 amino acids. CDR3 amino acids: CASSPVGGPQPQHF. The CDR3 DNA sequence: TGCGCCAGCAGCCCTGTGGGGGGGCCTCAGCCCCAGCATTTT.

The chain is built from TRBV28 and TRBJ1-2, with 9 bases identical to TRBD1. CDR1 is MDHEN, CDR2 SYDVKM, per germline. This CDR3 spans 15 amino acids. The V segment lost 7 bases and the J segment 5 bases; nucleotides outside the gene matches: 11. CDR3 region: CASIGFTGGGYGYTF. CDR3 in DNA: TGTGCCAGCATAGGGTTTACAGGGGGCGGTTATGGCTACACCTTC.

Regarding this clone: An end of the junction does not agree with germline; a read error may underlie this. V usage is TRBV10-3 and J usage is TRBJ1-5; 8 positions agree with TRBD1. The CDR3 totals 17 residues. CDR1 is ENHRY and CDR2 is SYGVKD in the germline V gene. As DNA, the CDR3 is TGTGCCATCAGTGGTGACAGGGGCGGCAATAGCGATCAGCCCCAGCATTTT. Amino acid sequence: CAISGDRGGNSDQPQHF.

This chain joins TRBV18 and TRBJ2-1; TRBD2 aligns across 9 bases. CDR3 size: 17 residues. Germline values: CDR1 KGHSH, CDR2 LQKENI. The trim removed 3 bases at V and 5 bases at J, leaving 11 bases unmatched. The CDR3 DNA sequence: TGTGCCAGCTCACCCTCCTTAGCGGGAGATTGGAACAATGAGCAGTTCTTC. Translated: CASSPSLAGDWNNEQFF.

The rearrangement joins TRBV6-1 to TRBJ2-3; tentatively, D is TRBD1 (6 bases). Per germline, CDR1 MNHNS and CDR2 SASEGT. Trimming removed 4 bases from V and 0 bases from J, with 8 bases in between. There are 14 residues in the CDR3. The CDR3 loop reads CASSVQGSTDTQYF. The CDR3 DNA follows: TGTGCCAGCAGTGTACAGGGAAGCACAGATACGCAGTATTTT.

The chain uses TRBV5-1 and TRBJ2-5; the match to TRBD1 covers 12 bases. The germline V gene encodes CDR1 SGHRS and CDR2 YFSETQ. The length of the CDR3 is 15 residues. Trimming took 4 bases from V and 5 from J; bases not matched to a gene: 6. CDR3 residues: CASSLGDRGLETQYF. The CDR3 DNA reads as TGCGCCAGCAGCCTTGGGGACAGGGGGCTTGAGACCCAGTACTTC.

In regard to this clone: The identical CDR3 is also encoded by other nucleotide sequences in the sample. The chain uses TRBV9 and TRBJ1-5; TRBD1 is a possible D gene (5 bases). This CDR3 is 13 amino acids long. Germline lookup yields CDR1 SGDLS and CDR2 YYNGEE. Trimming removed 0 bases from V and 7 bases from J, with 8 bases in between. CDR3 in amino acids: CASSVDWGQPQHF. CDR3 nucleotides: TGTGCCAGCAGCGTAGACTGGGGCCAGCCCCAGCATTTT. The whole variable domain, remainder taken from reference TRBV9 and TRBJ1-5, is DSGVTQTPKHLITATGQRVTLRCSPRSGDLSVYWYQQSLDQGLQFLIQYYNGEERAKGNILERFSAQQFPDLHSELNLSSLELGDSALYFCASSVDWGQPQHFGDGTRLSIL.

This chain connects TRBV10-3 to TRBJ1-3, with D hard to call. The V gene lost 0 bases and the J gene lost 4 bases, with 13 bases spanning the gap. The CDR3 runs to 16 residues. The germline gives CDR1 ENHRY, CDR2 SYGVKD. The chain's CDR3 is CAISESSQAKGNTIYF. CDR3 sequence (DNA): TGTGCCATCAGTGAGTCGAGCCAGGCTAAGGGAAACACCATATATTTT.